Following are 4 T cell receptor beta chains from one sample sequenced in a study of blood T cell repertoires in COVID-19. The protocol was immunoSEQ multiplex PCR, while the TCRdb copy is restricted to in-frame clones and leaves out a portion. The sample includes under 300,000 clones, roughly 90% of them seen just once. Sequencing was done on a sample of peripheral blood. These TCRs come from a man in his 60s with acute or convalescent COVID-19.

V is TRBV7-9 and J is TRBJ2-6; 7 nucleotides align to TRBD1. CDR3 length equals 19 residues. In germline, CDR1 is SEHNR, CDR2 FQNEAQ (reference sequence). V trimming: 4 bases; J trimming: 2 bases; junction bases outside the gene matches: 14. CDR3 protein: CASSSTKGQVTPGANVLTF. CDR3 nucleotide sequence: TGTGCCAGCAGCTCAACGAAAGGACAGGTAACTCCTGGGGCCAACGTCCTGACTTTC.

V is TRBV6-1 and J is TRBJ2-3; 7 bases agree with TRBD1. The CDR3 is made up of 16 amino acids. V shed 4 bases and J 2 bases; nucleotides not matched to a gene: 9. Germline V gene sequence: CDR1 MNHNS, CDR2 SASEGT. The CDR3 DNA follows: TGTGCCAGCAGTGGACAGGGTCTAAGGAACACAGATACGCAGTATTTT. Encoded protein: CASSGQGLRNTDTQYF.

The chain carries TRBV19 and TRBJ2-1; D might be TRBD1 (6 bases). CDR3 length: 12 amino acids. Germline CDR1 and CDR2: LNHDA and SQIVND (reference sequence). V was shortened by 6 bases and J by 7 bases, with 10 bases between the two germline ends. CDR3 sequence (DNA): TGTGCCAGTAGAACAGGGTCGAATGAGCAGTTCTTC. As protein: CASRTGSNEQFF.

CDR3 nucleotide sequence: TGTGCCAGCAGCCCAAGGACTAGCGGAGCCACCGGGGAGCTGTTTTTT. As protein: CASSPRTSGATGELFF. The chain employs TRBV9 and TRBJ2-2; 10 bases are shared with TRBD2. Germline values: CDR1 SGDLS, CDR2 YYNGEE. V shed 4 bases and J 4 bases; nucleotides not matched to a gene: 7. This CDR3 spans 16 amino acids.